This is a list of T cell receptor beta chains from one sample in a study of T cell repertoires in cytomegalovirus infection. TCRdb reprocessed the reads with MiXCR, giving one entry per CDR3 protein. The sample holds 150,000 or so distinct CDR3 sequences; around 24% are singletons and the top ten take 9.5% to 13%. The sequencing sample was made of PBMCs. The receptors were sampled from a human donor in good health (CMV status not recorded). Some clones in this sample may be carry-over from other donors' samples. CDR3s include the opening cysteine and the closing phenylalanine or tryptophan. D genes are given only for firm matches. A clone size is listed for some rows: how often the clone was seen (once, few, many), or a class if it is expanded.

j_gene | v_gene | abundance | d_gene | CDR3nt | CDR3aa
TRBJ1-5 | TRBV12-3/TRBV12-4 | many | TRBD1 | TGTGCCAGCAGTTTAGACAGGGGGAAGCCCCAGCATTTT | CASSLDRGKPQHF
TRBJ2-2 | TRBV9 | NA | NA | TGTGCCAGCAGCGCGGGACATGGGAACACCGGGGAGCTGTTTTTT | CASSAGHGNTGELFF
TRBJ2-7 | TRBV7-6 | NA | NA | TGTGCCAGCAGCTTAGCTGCAGGGCCTTATTCGTCCTACGAGCAGTACTTC | CASSLAAGPYSSYEQYF
TRBJ2-1 | TRBV7-8 | many | TRBD2 | TGTGCCAGCAGAACTAGCGGGGTTTACAATGAGCAGTTCTTC | CASRTSGVYNEQFF
TRBJ2-1 | TRBV5-3 | NA | TRBD2 | TGTGCCAGCAGCTTCAGCGGGGGGCTCAATGAGCAGTTCTTC | CASSFSGGLNEQFF
TRBJ2-7 | TRBV7-9 | NA | TRBD2 | TGTGCCAGCAGCTCTCGTGATGGACTAGCGGGAGCAGGGTACGAGCAGTACTTC | CASSSRDGLAGAGYEQYF
TRBJ2-2 | TRBV7-2 | many | TRBD1 | TGTGCCAGCAGCGAAACGACAGGGGCCGGGGAGCTGTTTTTT | CASSETTGAGELFF
TRBJ1-3 | TRBV5-6 | NA | TRBD1 | TGTGCCAGCAGTCACAGGGGTGACACCATATATTTT | CASSHRGDTIYF
TRBJ1-1 | TRBV19 | NA | NA | TGTGCCAGTAGTACCCTCCTGAACAGGGTACGAATCACTGAAGCTTTCTTT | CASSTLLNRVRITEAFF
TRBJ2-3 | TRBV7-2 | many | TRBD2 | TGTGCCAGCAGCTTAGATGTAGCGGGAGGCCGTACGCAGTATTTT | CASSLDVAGGRTQYF
TRBJ1-1 | TRBV7-8 | many | NA | TGTGCCAGCAGCTTAGCAGCAGGGATAGGTGAAGCTTTCTTT | CASSLAAGIGEAFF
TRBJ2-3 | TRBV5-1 | NA | NA | TGCGCCAGCAGCGGCCCTCAAGGCACAGATACGCAGTATTTT | CASSGPQGTDTQYF
TRBJ2-5 | TRBV4-1 | NA | NA | TGCGCCAGCAGCCAATCACGGACAGAATTGGGAGAGACCCAGTACTTC | CASSQSRTELGETQYF
TRBJ1-2 | TRBV19 | NA | NA | TGTGCCAGTAGTATAGATCTGGGGGCAGGAGGCTACACCTTC | CASSIDLGAGGYTF
TRBJ2-5 | TRBV29-1 | NA | TRBD1 | TGCAGCGTTGAAGACAGCCCAGGGGGGACCCAGTACTTC | CSVEDSPGGTQYF
TRBJ1-5 | TRBV6-2/TRBV6-3 | few | NA | TGTGCCAGCAGTGAACAATATAGCAATCAGCCCCAGCATTTT | CASSEQYSNQPQHF
TRBJ1-2 | TRBV6-2/TRBV6-3 | few | TRBD1 | TGTGCCAGCAGTCCGACAGGGGAGTATGGCTACACCTTC | CASSPTGEYGYTF
TRBJ2-7 | TRBV20-1 | NA | NA | TGCAGTGCTAGAGATCCGCAGGGGTACTCCTACGAGCAGTACTTC | CSARDPQGYSYEQYF
TRBJ1-2 | TRBV4-1 | once | TRBD1 | TGCGCCAGCCGGAAGACAGGGGGTGACTATGGCTACACCTTC | CASRKTGGDYGYTF
TRBJ2-1 | TRBV28 | many | TRBD2 | TGTGCCAGCAGTACCTGGACTAGCAACAATGAGCAGTTCTTC | CASSTWTSNNEQFF
TRBJ1-5 | TRBV19 | NA | TRBD1 | TGTGCCAGTAGTATAGCGGACAGGGTTAATCAGCCCCAGCATTTT | CASSIADRVNQPQHF
TRBJ2-4 | TRBV7-9 | many | TRBD2 | TGTGCCAGCAGCTTAGGTTTCTCGGGAGCGGGAGACAACATTCAGTACTTC | CASSLGFSGAGDNIQYF
TRBJ2-7 | TRBV9 | NA | NA | TGTGCCAGCAGTCCTGAACAGTACTTC | CASSPEQYF
TRBJ1-5 | TRBV2 | NA | NA | TGTGCCAGCAGTGAAGCGCTTCCGAGGCCCGGGTCACCCCAGCATTTT | CASSEALPRPGSPQHF
TRBJ1-2 | TRBV28 | NA | TRBD1 | TGTGCCAGCAGTTCCTCCCCAGGGGGGGCTAACTATGGCTACACCTTC | CASSSSPGGANYGYTF
TRBJ1-1 | TRBV28 | few | NA | TGTGCCAGCAGTTTACGAGAAGTTACGGGGACTGAAGCTTTCTTT | CASSLREVTGTEAFF